The 2 T cell receptor beta chains reported below all come from one sample, sequenced in a study of T cell responses to AZD1222 COVID-19 vaccine. Only in-frame clones appear in the TCRdb table, and some are missing; sequencing was by immunoSEQ multiplex PCR. This sample carries 15,000 to 20,000 clones, about nine tenths of them seen once, and the ten largest clones take roughly 8.7%. Specimen: peripheral blood, collected 28 days after the second AZD1222 dose. Receptors were obtained from an adult who received the AZD1222 COVID-19 vaccine.

The chain recombines TRBV10-1 with TRBJ2-7; D is unclear. The ends were cut back, 0 bases at V and 3 bases at J, with 9 bases in the middle. This CDR3 contains 14 residues. Germline V gene lookup returns CDR1 WNHNN and CDR2 SYGVQD (reference sequence). Here the CDR3 reads CASSESGRVYEQYF. CDR3 nucleotides: TGCGCCAGCAGTGAGTCGGGCAGAGTCTACGAGCAGTACTTC.

The rearrangement links TRBV24-1 to TRBJ1-6; possibly TRBD1 for D (6 bases). This CDR3 is built from 16 residues. CDR1 and CDR2 (germline): KGHDR, SFDVKD. With 4 bases removed from V and 8 bases from J, the gap between germline ends came to 17 bases. The CDR3 sequence: CATSEMGAAGDSPLHF. The CDR3 DNA reads as TGTGCCACCAGTGAAATGGGGGCTGCCGGAGATTCACCCCTCCACTTT.